Shown below are 29 T cell receptor beta chains from a single sample sequenced in a study of cytomegalovirus exposure and HLA in healthy donors. The PCR employed 60 Vbeta primers together with 13 Jbeta primers. Produced via immunoSEQ multiplex PCR; TCRdb's table is partial and in-frame only. The sample lists roughly 140,000 clones, over 60% occurring once. Specimen: PBMCs. These receptor sequences come from a woman aged 25 to 39 in good health and CMV-seronegative.

The chain links TRBV28 to TRBJ1-1; 8 nucleotides line up with TRBD1. CDR1 and CDR2 (germline): MDHEN, SYDVKM. After removal of 5 bases from V and 0 bases from J, the junction contained 5 bases not matched to a gene. This CDR3 spans 15 amino acids. CDR3: CASSRTGPLNTEAFF. The CDR3 bases are TGTGCCAGCAGTCGGACAGGGCCTCTGAACACTGAAGCTTTCTTT.

This rearrangement joins TRBV2 to TRBJ2-3; 11 positions match TRBD2. The CDR3 has 15 amino acids. Germline V CDR1 and CDR2: SNHLY, FYNNEI. Unmatched junction bases numbered 5, after V lost 4 bases and J lost 5 bases. The CDR3 DNA follows: TGTGCCAGCAGTGTCCCTAGCGGGGGGATAGATACGCAGTATTTT. Translated: CASSVPSGGIDTQYF.

V is TRBV7-2 and J is TRBJ2-7; D may be TRBD1 (6 bases). Germline V CDR1 and CDR2: SGHTA, FQGNSA. V lost 5 bases to trimming and J lost 2 bases, with 13 bases between them. This CDR3 contains 14 residues. The CDR3 loop is CASSQGRQAYEQYF. Written as DNA, the CDR3 is TGTGCCAGCAGCCAAGGGAGACAGGCCTACGAGCAGTACTTC. The whole variable domain, filled in from reference TRBV7-2 and TRBJ2-7, reads GAGVSQSPSNKVTEKGKDVELRCDPISGHTALYWYRQSLGQGLEFLIYFQGNSAPDKSGLPSDRFSAERTGGSVSTLTIQRTQQEDSAVYLCASSQGRQAYEQYFGPGTRLTVT.

J is TRBJ2-3 and V is TRBV7-6, with D unresolved. V was trimmed by 5 bases and J by 0 bases, leaving 12 bases between them. CDR3 length equals 15 residues. Germline loops: CDR1 SGHVS, CDR2 FNYEAQ. The CDR3 sequence is CASSPLWSSTDTQYF. In DNA, the CDR3 is TGTGCCAGCAGCCCCCTCTGGAGCAGCACAGATACGCAGTATTTT. The full variable domain, completed using reference TRBV7-6 and TRBJ2-3, is GAGVSQSPRYKVTKRGQDVALRCDPISGHVSLYWYRQALGQGPEFLTYFNYEAQQDKSGLPNDRFSAERPEGSISTLTIQRTEQRDSAMYRCASSPLWSSTDTQYFGPGTRLTVL.

This chain connects TRBV5-1 to TRBJ2-5; 7 nucleotides match TRBD1. The junction had 8 bases not matched to a gene; V was cut back by 5 bases and J by 1 base. CDR1 is SGHRS and CDR2 is YFSETQ in the germline V gene. The CDR3 totals 15 residues. The CDR3 reads CASSFKGAIQETQYF. CDR3 sequence (DNA): TGCGCCAGCAGTTTTAAGGGGGCCATCCAAGAGACCCAGTACTTC.

The gene calls are TRBV5-4 and TRBJ1-1, with D maybe TRBD1 (6 bases). CDR1 SGHNT and CDR2 YYREEE come from the germline V gene (reference sequence). Trimming removed 0 bases from V and 10 bases from J, with 10 bases in between. The CDR3 length is 12 residues. CDR3 loop: CASSLEVGGAFF. CDR3 in DNA: TGTGCCAGCAGCTTGGAAGTAGGGGGAGCTTTCTTT.

This clone was counted between two and nine times. The chain is built from TRBV5-1 and TRBJ1-5, with TRBD1 matching over 7 bases. This CDR3 has 14 residues. Germline CDR1 is SGHRS and CDR2 is YFSETQ. J gave up 7 bases and V 0 bases, and 4 bases lay outside the gene matches. CDR3 in DNA: TGCGCCAGCAGCTTGGAAGGGGGCCGGCAGCCCCAGCATTTT. It yields the protein CASSLEGGRQPQHF. Complete variable domain (other parts from reference TRBV5-1 and TRBJ1-5): KAGVTQTPRYLIKTRGQQVTLSCSPISGHRSVSWYQQTPGQGLQFLFEYFSETQRNKGNFPGRFSGRQFSNSRSEMNVSTLELGDSALYLCASSLEGGRQPQHFGDGTRLSIL.

The chain carries TRBV30 and TRBJ1-2; a possible D gene is TRBD1 (6 bases). Deletions cut 2 bases from V and 6 bases from J, with 13 bases between. In germline, CDR1 is GTSNPN, CDR2 SVGIG (reference sequence). The CDR3 runs to 13 residues. The DNA for the CDR3 is TGTGCCTGGAGTCCCACAGGGAGGGATGGCTACACCTTC. Translation gives CAWSPTGRDGYTF. Supplemented by reference TRBV30 and TRBJ1-2, the full variable domain reads SQTIHQWPATLVQPVGSPLSLECTVEGTSNPNLYWYRQAAGRGLQLLFYSVGIGQISSEVPQNLSASRPQDRQFILSSKKLLLSDSGFYLCAWSPTGRDGYTFGSGTRLTVV.

The CDR3 coding sequence is TGTGCCAGCAGTGAGAGCCGGGACTACGTGGTATCGGAGCTGTTTTTT. This codes for CASSESRDYVVSELFF. The chain joins TRBV5-6 to TRBJ2-2; 7 nucleotides align to TRBD2. Germline lookup yields CDR1 SGHDT and CDR2 YYEEEE. Germline trimming cut 5 bases from V and 10 bases from J; bases unmatched to any gene: 17. The CDR3 extends over 16 amino acids.

This clone came up once. This sequence joins TRBV27 and TRBJ2-3; D is possibly TRBD1 (5 bases). The V gene lost 2 bases and the J gene lost 1 base, with 10 bases spanning the gap. Germline CDR1 reads MNHEY; CDR2 reads SMNVEV (reference sequence). This CDR3 spans 15 amino acids. CDR3 bases: TGTGCCAGCAGTTTACCAGGGTCTGGCACAGATACGCAGTATTTT. It specifies CASSLPGSGTDTQYF.

This rearrangement joins TRBV19 to TRBJ1-1; 9 bases fit TRBD1. V shed 6 bases and J 5 bases; nucleotides not matched to a gene: 7. Germline lookup yields CDR1 LNHDA and CDR2 SQIVND (reference sequence). The CDR3 is made up of 14 amino acids. This CDR3 reads CASRYRGRWTEAFF. DNA for the CDR3: TGTGCCAGTAGATACAGGGGGCGTTGGACTGAAGCTTTCTTT.

The V call is TRBV5-1, the J call TRBJ1-1; TRBD1 matches 7 bases. The germline V gene encodes CDR1 SGHRS and CDR2 YFSETQ. Trimming at V came to 4 bases and at J to 5 bases, leaving 5 bases not matched to a gene. The CDR3 spans 13 residues. The CDR3 DNA reads TGCGCCAGCAGCCCGACAGGGAAAACTGAAGCTTTCTTT. Encoded protein: CASSPTGKTEAFF.

The V call is TRBV5-8, the J call TRBJ1-6, with D possibly being TRBD1 (5 bases). The germline CDR1 and CDR2 sequences are SGHTS and YDEGEE. The CDR3 totals 15 residues. V was clipped by 5 bases and J by 10 bases, with 19 bases between them. The CDR3: CASSRLQGSASPLHF. Written as DNA, the CDR3 is TGTGCCAGCAGTCGCCTGCAGGGATCTGCCTCACCCCTCCACTTT.

J is TRBJ1-5 and V is TRBV9; weak D call: TRBD1 (5 bases). CDR3 length: 13 residues. Germline CDR1 SGDLS, CDR2 YYNGEE. V lost 3 bases and J 4 bases, leaving 8 bases between the germline ends. CDR3 sequence reads: CASSEGPNQPQHF. The CDR3 DNA is TGTGCCAGCAGCGAGGGGCCGAATCAGCCCCAGCATTTT.

V gene TRBV5-1 combines with J gene TRBJ1-2, with D maybe TRBD1 (5 bases). In germline, CDR1 is SGHRS, CDR2 YFSETQ. Trimming cost V 2 bases and J 1 base, with 12 bases left between them. CDR3 size: 15 residues. The DNA for the CDR3 is TGCGCCAGCAGCTTAGGGGTTTCGATTAACTATGGCTACACCTTC. It specifies CASSLGVSINYGYTF.

The chain recombines TRBV13 with TRBJ2-3; D might be TRBD1 (6 bases). Trimming took off 5 bases at V and 2 bases at J, with 14 bases between the two ends. Germline values: CDR1 PRHDT, CDR2 FYEKMQ (reference sequence). CDR3 size: 15 residues. CDR3 region: CASSLQGKTTDTQYF. In nucleotides, the CDR3 is TGTGCCAGCAGCCTGCAGGGGAAGACCACAGATACGCAGTATTTT.

CDR3 amino acids: CASRGAGNEQFF. DNA of the CDR3: TGTGCCAGCAGGGGGGCCGGGAATGAGCAGTTCTTC. The rearrangement links TRBV7-2 to TRBJ2-1; tentatively, D is TRBD1 (6 bases). This CDR3 is built from 12 residues. Between the trimmed V and J ends, which lost 6 bases and 7 bases, there was a span of 10 bases. The germline gives CDR1 SGHTA, CDR2 FQGNSA.

This chain uses TRBV11-2 with TRBJ1-1, with a possible D match to TRBD1 (5 bases). The CDR3 runs 13 residues. Germline loops: CDR1 SGHAT, CDR2 FQNNGV. V was clipped by 5 bases and J by 7 bases, with 14 bases between them. The CDR3 DNA reads TGTGCCAGCAGCCCCCGGACACGGCTTGAAGCTTTCTTT. It codes for CASSPRTRLEAFF.

This rearrangement joins TRBV9 to TRBJ2-5, with D tentatively TRBD2 (7 bases). The CDR3 is 14 amino acids. V dropped 4 bases and J dropped 1 base, with 11 bases sitting between them. Germline V CDR1 and CDR2: SGDLS, YYNGEE. The DNA for the CDR3 is TGTGCCAGCAGCAAGGGGGGGCCCCAAGAGACCCAGTACTTC. This sequence encodes CASSKGGPQETQYF.

V and J are TRBV6-5 and TRBJ2-7, with TRBD2 matching over 7 bases. V was pared by 0 bases and J by 2 bases, with 4 bases of the junction left unmatched. Germline V gene data show CDR1 as MNHEY and CDR2 as SVGAGI. CDR3 length: 15 residues. The CDR3: CASSYSGRGPYEQYF. Written as DNA, the CDR3 is TGTGCCAGCAGTTACTCGGGGAGGGGCCCCTACGAGCAGTACTTC.

The rearrangement links TRBV6-5 to TRBJ2-7; 8 bases map to TRBD1. The CDR3 has 13 amino acids. After removal of 6 bases from V and 4 bases from J, the junction contained 5 bases not matched to a gene. The V gene's germline CDR1 is MNHEY and CDR2 SVGAGI. CDR3: CASRRTGKYEQYF. CDR3 DNA: TGTGCCAGCAGGAGGACAGGGAAATACGAGCAGTACTTC.

This chain links TRBV4-1 with TRBJ1-4; possibly TRBD1 for D (6 bases). Trimming stripped 3 bases from V and 3 bases from J, with 11 bases between. There are 15 residues in the CDR3. CDR1 is MGHRA, CDR2 YSYEKL, per germline. The CDR3 sequence is CASSHPGQANEKLFF. The CDR3 DNA reads TGCGCCAGCAGCCACCCGGGACAAGCTAATGAAAAACTGTTTTTT.

The V call is TRBV30, the J call TRBJ1-3; possible D gene TRBD1, 6 bases. The CDR3 totals 14 residues. The germline V gene has CDR1 GTSNPN and CDR2 SVGIG (reference sequence). V shed 3 bases and J shed 0 bases, with 9 bases lying between them. The CDR3 here is CAWSQDSSGNTIYF. The CDR3, as DNA: TGTGCCTGGAGCCAGGACAGCTCTGGAAACACCATATATTTT.

The chain has TRBV18 and TRBJ2-7; D possibly corresponds to TRBD1 (5 bases). CDR1 is KGHSH, CDR2 LQKENI, per germline. V lost 2 bases and J lost 4, with 12 bases in between. CDR3 length: 14 residues. The DNA for the CDR3 is TGTGCCAGCTCACCAGGGGCAGTAAGGTACGAGCAGTACTTC. This encodes CASSPGAVRYEQYF.

With regard to this clone: Sequence at one end of the junction differs from germline and may be a read error. The chain uses TRBV2 and TRBJ1-3; TRBD1 aligns across 10 bases. This CDR3 is 12 amino acids long. Germline CDR1 reads SNHLY; CDR2 reads FYNNEI. This CDR3 is CASRRDRGFLHF. Written as DNA, the CDR3 is TGTGCCAGCAGACGGGACAGGGGCTTTTTGCATTTT.

The V call is TRBV9, the J call TRBJ2-1; 8 nucleotides agree with TRBD2. Germline V gene lookup returns CDR1 SGDLS and CDR2 YYNGEE. The CDR3 extends over 15 amino acids. V lost 0 bases and J lost 6; bases outside the gene matches: 5. CDR3 loop: CASSVAGGGSNEQFF. The CDR3 DNA sequence: TGTGCCAGCAGCGTAGCGGGGGGGGGAAGCAATGAGCAGTTCTTC.

Only a few counts were recorded for this clone. Other DNA sequences from this sample encode an identical CDR3 as well. The chain couples TRBV9 to TRBJ2-5; D is possibly TRBD1 (5 bases). CDR1 SGDLS and CDR2 YYNGEE come from the germline V gene. The V end was cut by 3 bases, the J end by 5 bases, with 5 bases between. CDR3 length equals 11 residues. CDR3 coding DNA: TGTGCCAGCAGCGCAGGGGAGACCCAGTACTTC. This sequence encodes CASSAGETQYF.

The chain uses TRBV19 and TRBJ1-2, with D unclear. This CDR3 is 15 amino acids long. Trimming shortened V by 6 bases and J by 4 bases, and 18 bases separated the two germline ends. Germline CDR1 and CDR2: LNHDA and SQIVND (reference sequence). CDR3 DNA: TGTGCCAGTAGCCGACCTGAGGGAGGGAGCTATGGCTACACCTTC. Amino acids: CASSRPEGGSYGYTF.

The chain carries TRBV7-9 and TRBJ2-3; 10 positions agree with TRBD2. The trim removed 5 bases at V and 1 base at J, leaving 6 bases unmatched. Germline-derived CDR1 and CDR2 are SEHNR and FQNEAQ (reference sequence). The CDR3 spans 16 residues. The CDR3 is CASSLALAGGTDTQYF. The CDR3 nucleotides are TGTGCCAGCAGCCTGGCGCTAGCGGGGGGCACAGATACGCAGTATTTT.